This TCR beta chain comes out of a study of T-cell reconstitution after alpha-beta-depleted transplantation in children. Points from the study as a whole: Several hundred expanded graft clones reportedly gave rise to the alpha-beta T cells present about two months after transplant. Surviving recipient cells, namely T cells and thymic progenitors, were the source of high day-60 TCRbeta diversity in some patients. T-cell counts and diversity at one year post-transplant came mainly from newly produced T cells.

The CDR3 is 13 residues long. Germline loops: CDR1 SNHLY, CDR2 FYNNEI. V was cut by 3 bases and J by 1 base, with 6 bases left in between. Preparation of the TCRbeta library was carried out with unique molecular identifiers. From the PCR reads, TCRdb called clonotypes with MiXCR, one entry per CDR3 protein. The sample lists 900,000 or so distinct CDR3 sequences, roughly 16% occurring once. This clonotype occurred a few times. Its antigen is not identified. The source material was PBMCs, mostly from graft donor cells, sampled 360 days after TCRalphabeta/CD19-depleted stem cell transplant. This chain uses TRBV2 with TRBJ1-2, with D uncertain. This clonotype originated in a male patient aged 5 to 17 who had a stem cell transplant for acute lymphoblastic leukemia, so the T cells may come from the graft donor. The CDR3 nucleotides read TGTGCCAGCAGTGACGACCATAACTATGGCTACACCTTC. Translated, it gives CASSDDHNYGYTF.